The entry below gives a single T cell receptor (beta chain) sequence along with its context. Its target is not known. Constant-segment primers and 5'RACE yielded cDNA libraries for TCR alpha and TCR beta, each carrying sample barcodes and UMIs. One entry per CDR3 protein results from TCRdb running MiXCR on the 5' RACE reads. The repertoire holds 92,000 or so distinct CDR3 sequences, with about 12% as singletons. The CDR3 contains 16 residues. The V end was cut by 5 bases, the J end by 0 bases, with 15 bases between. Germline values: CDR1 SGHNT, CDR2 YENEEA. The data stem from a study of T-cell memory formation after mild COVID-19. The wider study: Clustering of TCRs was largely donor specific.

Points from the study as a whole: The second-wave clones peaking on day 37 were not confirmed as SARS-CoV-2-specific. Memory sampled before infection contained some responding clones, suggesting cross-reactive memory joined.

This TCR derives from an adult woman who had mild COVID-19 (a few samples of this study predate the infection). Cell type and time point are not known. This sequence joins TRBV11-3 and TRBJ2-3; D might be TRBD1 or TRBD2, each matching 5 bases. Sequencing was performed on PBMCs or a T cell subset sorted from them (not recorded which). The CDR3 sequence: CASSTRGPDSTDTQYF. The CDR3 DNA sequence: TGTGCCAGCAGCACTAGGGGCCCAGATAGCACAGATACGCAGTATTTT.